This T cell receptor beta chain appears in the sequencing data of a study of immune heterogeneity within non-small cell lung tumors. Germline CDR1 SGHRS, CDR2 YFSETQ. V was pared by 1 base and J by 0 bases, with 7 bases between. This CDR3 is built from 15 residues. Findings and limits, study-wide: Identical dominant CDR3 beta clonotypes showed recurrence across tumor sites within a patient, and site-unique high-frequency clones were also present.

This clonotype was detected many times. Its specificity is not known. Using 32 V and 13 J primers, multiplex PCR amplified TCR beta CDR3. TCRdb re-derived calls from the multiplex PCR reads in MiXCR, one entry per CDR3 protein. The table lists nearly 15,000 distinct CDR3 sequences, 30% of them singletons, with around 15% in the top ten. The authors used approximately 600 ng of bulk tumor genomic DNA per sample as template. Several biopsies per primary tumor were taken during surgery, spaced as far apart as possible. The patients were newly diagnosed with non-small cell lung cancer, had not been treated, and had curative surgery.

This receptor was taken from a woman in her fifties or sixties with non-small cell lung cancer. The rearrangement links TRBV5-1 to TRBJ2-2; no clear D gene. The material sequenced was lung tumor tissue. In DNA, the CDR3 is TGCGCCAGCAGCTTGTTGTTCGCGAACACCGGGGAGCTGTTTTTT. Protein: CASSLLFANTGELFF.